What follows are 19 T cell receptor beta chains derived from one specimen sequenced in a study of identical twins. TCRdb reprocessed the 5' RACE reads with MiXCR, giving one entry per CDR3 protein. This sample has about 700,000 distinct CDR3 sequences, with under 9% found just once. A further study also used this sample, focusing on yellow fever vaccine responses in identical twins.

The sequencing input was PBMCs. These receptors were collected from a woman aged 18-35 years in good health.

This clonotype came up a few times. V is TRBV2 and J is TRBJ2-2; 7 bases agree with TRBD2. Germline V gene sequence: CDR1 SNHLY, CDR2 FYNNEI. The CDR3 totals 15 residues. Trimming cost V 6 bases and J 4 bases; bases outside gene matches: 8. CDR3 protein: CASSGGGVGTGELFF. Here the CDR3 DNA reads TGTGCCAGCAGCGGCGGGGGTGTGGGCACCGGGGAGCTGTTTTTT.

The table lists this clonotype with a few counts. The J gene is TRBJ1-2, the V gene TRBV5-1; TRBD1 matches 9 bases. After removal of 4 bases from V and 2 bases from J, the junction contained 6 bases not matched to a gene. CDR3 size: 15 residues. CDR1 is SGHRS and CDR2 is YFSETQ in the germline V gene. The CDR3 protein is CASSAWTGENYGYTF. CDR3 nucleotides: TGCGCCAGCAGCGCCTGGACAGGGGAAAACTATGGCTACACCTTC. Based on the CDR3 plus reference TRBV5-1 and TRBJ1-2, the full variable domain is KAGVTQTPRYLIKTRGQQVTLSCSPISGHRSVSWYQQTPGQGLQFLFEYFSETQRNKGNFPGRFSGRQFSNSRSEMNVSTLELGDSALYLCASSAWTGENYGYTFGSGTRLTVV.

In its sample, this clonotype was seen a few times. This rearrangement joins TRBV6-1 to TRBJ1-2; 7 bases align to TRBD1. The CDR3 length is 14 residues. The germline V gene has CDR1 MNHNS and CDR2 SASEGT. With V trimmed by 6 bases and J by 2 bases, 6 bases remained unmatched. DNA for the CDR3: TGTGCCAGCAGGCCATACAGGGGCAACTATGGCTACACCTTC. The encoded protein is CASRPYRGNYGYTF.

This clonotype has only a few counts. The rearrangement uses TRBV28 and TRBJ1-1; a weak D match, TRBD1 (6 bases). This CDR3 has 17 amino acids. V dropped 2 bases and J dropped 1 base, with 17 bases sitting between them. Germline V gives CDR1 MDHEN, CDR2 SYDVKM. CDR3 bases: TGTGCCAGCAGTTTAATTCGGGGGGCCGGGGGGAACACTGAAGCTTTCTTT. It translates to CASSLIRGAGGNTEAFF.

The V and J genes are TRBV25-1 and TRBJ2-5; D call uncertain. With 7 bases removed from V and 3 bases from J, the gap between germline ends came to 9 bases. Looked up from germline, CDR1 is MGHDK and CDR2 is SYGVNS. The CDR3 sequence is 12 residues long. CDR3 nucleotide sequence: TGTGCCAGCACGTTCGGAGAAGAGACCCAGTACTTC. Protein: CASTFGEETQYF.

This clonotype showed up many times. The chain links TRBV20-1 to TRBJ1-1, with unresolved D. This CDR3 is built from 12 residues. Trimming took off 0 bases at V and 7 bases at J, with 9 bases between the two ends. Germline V gene data show CDR1 as DFQATT and CDR2 as SNEGSKA (reference sequence). CDR3 amino acids: CSARDRGHEAFF. As DNA, the CDR3 is TGCAGTGCTAGAGATCGCGGGCATGAAGCTTTCTTT.

This clonotype was seen a few times. This chain uses TRBV7-2 with TRBJ1-1; perhaps TRBD1 as D (5 bases). V gave up 5 bases and J gave up 6 bases, with 16 bases separating them. The CDR3 extends over 14 amino acids. CDR1 and CDR2 from the germline V gene are SGHTA and FQGNSA. CDR3 nucleotide sequence: TGTGCCAGCAGCCCGACAGTGGAGGAATCTGAAGCTTTCTTT. Protein: CASSPTVEESEAFF.

J is TRBJ1-4 and V is TRBV18, with a weak D call TRBD1 (6 bases). Trimming removed 1 base at V and 7 bases at J, with 19 bases between. The CDR3 is 17 residues long. Per the germline V gene, CDR1 is KGHSH and CDR2 is LQKENI. This chain's CDR3 is CASSPRGQSQGGEKLFF. DNA for the CDR3: TGTGCCAGCTCACCACGAGGACAGTCTCAAGGGGGTGAAAAACTGTTTTTT.

This rearrangement joins TRBV15 to TRBJ2-3; possible D gene TRBD2, 6 bases. The CDR3 is 17 amino acids. The germline CDR1 and CDR2 sequences are LNHNV and YYDKDF (reference sequence). Trimming stripped 0 bases from V and 6 bases from J, with 19 bases between. Written as DNA, the CDR3 is TGTGCCACCAGCAGAGAGCCCGGGAGCAGACCCGGTGATACGCAGTATTTT. Amino acids: CATSREPGSRPGDTQYF.

This clonotype was seen many times. This chain connects TRBV27 to TRBJ2-1, with D tentatively TRBD2 (6 bases). The CDR3 has 15 residues. Trimming shortened V by 6 bases and J by 0 bases, and 12 bases separated the two germline ends. The V gene's germline CDR1 is MNHEY and CDR2 SMNVEV (reference sequence). The CDR3 loop is CASSPRDSSYNEQFF. The CDR3 region has the DNA TGTGCCAGCAGCCCTCGGGACTCCTCCTACAATGAGCAGTTCTTC.

V usage is TRBV11-1 and J usage is TRBJ2-2, with 15 bases identical to TRBD2. The CDR3 runs to 19 residues. V lost 0 bases, J lost 2 bases, and 4 bases stayed unmatched. In germline, CDR1 is SGHAT, CDR2 FQDESV (reference sequence). CDR3: CASSLASGLAGGNTGELFF. The CDR3 coding sequence is TGTGCCAGCAGCTTAGCGTCGGGACTAGCGGGGGGCAACACCGGGGAGCTGTTTTTT.

This clonotype was observed a few times. The J gene is TRBJ2-7, the V gene TRBV20-1, with 12 bases aligning to TRBD2. In germline, CDR1 is DFQATT, CDR2 SNEGSKA (reference sequence). Germline trimming cut 4 bases from V and 5 bases from J; bases unmatched to any gene: 6. This CDR3 is built from 14 residues. DNA for the CDR3: TGCAGTGCTATACCGACTAGCGGGAGTGACGAGCAGTACTTC. Its protein product is CSAIPTSGSDEQYF.

This rearrangement joins TRBV10-2 to TRBJ2-1; D remains unclear. The CDR3 consists of 13 residues. CDR1 and CDR2 (germline): WSHSY, SAAADI. Trimming stripped 6 bases from V and 10 bases from J, with 16 bases between. CDR3 protein: CASRPDPGLEQFF. CDR3 DNA sequence: TGCGCCAGCAGACCCGACCCGGGCCTAGAGCAGTTCTTC.

This clonotype was picked up many times. The chain employs TRBV7-9 and TRBJ2-4, with D hard to call. The V end was cut by 5 bases, the J end by 0 bases, with 8 bases between. The CDR3 covers 14 residues. CDR1 is SEHNR, CDR2 FQNEAQ, per germline (reference sequence). The CDR3 region has the DNA TGTGCCAGCAGCGGGCAGGTAGCCAAAAACATTCAGTACTTC. It encodes CASSGQVAKNIQYF.

This clonotype was observed at least ten times. The V call is TRBV12-3 or TRBV12-4, the J call TRBJ1-6, with 7 positions matching TRBD1. Unmatched junction bases numbered 6, after V lost 6 bases and J lost 7 bases. There are 14 residues in the CDR3. CDR3 amino acids: CASSLRGGNSPLHF. In DNA, the CDR3 is TGTGCCAGCAGCCTGCGAGGGGGCAATTCACCCCTCCACTTT.

This clonotype was detected only a few times. The chain joins TRBV12-3 or TRBV12-4 to TRBJ2-1; 15 bases line up with TRBD2. The CDR3 totals 17 residues. Losses at the gene ends were 4 bases for V and 7 bases for J; bases not matched to a gene: 8. The CDR3 DNA follows: TGTGCCAGCAGTTACCTCGCCGGGACTAGCGGGAGGAATGAGCAGTTCTTC. The encoded protein is CASSYLAGTSGRNEQFF.

The J gene is TRBJ2-2, the V gene TRBV29-1; a weak D match, TRBD1 (5 bases). The length of the CDR3 is 15 residues. From germline, CDR1 is SQVTM and CDR2 ANQGSEA. The germline V and J ends were trimmed by 5 bases and 4 bases, with 17 bases remaining between them. CDR3 in amino acids: CSVPMGRTTTGELFF. CDR3 nucleotides: TGCAGCGTTCCTATGGGGCGGACCACCACCGGGGAGCTGTTTTTT.

This clonotype appeared many times. V gene TRBV6-5 combines with J gene TRBJ2-2; 9 bases line up with TRBD1. Germline CDR1 is MNHEY and CDR2 is SVGAGI. V lost 0 bases and J lost 4; bases outside the gene matches: 0. This CDR3 is 15 amino acids long. The CDR3 DNA is TGTGCCAGCAGTTACTCGGGACAGGGCACCGGGGAGCTGTTTTTT. This encodes CASSYSGQGTGELFF.

This sequence joins TRBV27 and TRBJ2-7; D gene unclear. Germline-derived CDR1 and CDR2 are MNHEY and SMNVEV (reference sequence). The CDR3 totals 14 residues. The V gene lost 0 bases and the J gene lost 6 bases, with 12 bases spanning the gap. CDR3 protein: CASSLSYLLPEQYF. DNA for the CDR3: TGTGCCAGCAGTTTATCGTACCTTTTACCCGAGCAGTACTTC.